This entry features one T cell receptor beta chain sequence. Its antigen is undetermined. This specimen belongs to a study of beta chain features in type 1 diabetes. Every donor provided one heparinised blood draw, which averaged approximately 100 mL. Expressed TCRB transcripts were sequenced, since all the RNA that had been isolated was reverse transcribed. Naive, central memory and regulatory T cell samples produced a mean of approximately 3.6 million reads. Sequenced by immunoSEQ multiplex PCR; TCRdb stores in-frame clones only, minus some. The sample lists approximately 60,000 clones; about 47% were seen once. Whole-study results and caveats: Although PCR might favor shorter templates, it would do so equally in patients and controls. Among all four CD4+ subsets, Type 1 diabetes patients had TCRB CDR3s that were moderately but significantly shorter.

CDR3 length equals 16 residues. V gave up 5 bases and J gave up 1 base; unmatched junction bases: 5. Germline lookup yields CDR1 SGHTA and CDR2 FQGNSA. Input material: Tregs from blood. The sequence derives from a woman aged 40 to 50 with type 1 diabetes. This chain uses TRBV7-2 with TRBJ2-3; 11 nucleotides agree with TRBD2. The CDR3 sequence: CASSRGLAARTDTQYF. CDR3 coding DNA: TGTGCCAGCAGCAGGGGACTAGCGGCCCGCACAGATACGCAGTATTTT.